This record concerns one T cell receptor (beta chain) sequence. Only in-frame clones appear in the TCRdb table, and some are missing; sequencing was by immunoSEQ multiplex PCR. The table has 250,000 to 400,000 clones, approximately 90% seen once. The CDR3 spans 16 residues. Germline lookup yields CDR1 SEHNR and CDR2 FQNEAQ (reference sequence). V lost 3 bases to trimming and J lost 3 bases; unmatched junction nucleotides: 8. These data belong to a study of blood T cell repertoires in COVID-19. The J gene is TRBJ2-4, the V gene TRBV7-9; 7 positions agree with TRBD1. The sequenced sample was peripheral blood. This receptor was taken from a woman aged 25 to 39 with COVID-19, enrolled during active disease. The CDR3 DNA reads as TGTGCCAGCAGCTTCCGACAGGGTGAGGACAAAAACATTCAGTACTTC. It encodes CASSFRQGEDKNIQYF. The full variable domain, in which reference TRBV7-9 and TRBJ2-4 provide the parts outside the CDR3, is DTGVSQNPRHKITKRGQNVTFRCDPISEHNRLYWYRQTLGQGPEFLTYFQNEAQLEKSRLLSDRFSAERPKGSFSTLEIQRTEQGDSAMYLCASSFRQGEDKNIQYFGAGTRLSVL.